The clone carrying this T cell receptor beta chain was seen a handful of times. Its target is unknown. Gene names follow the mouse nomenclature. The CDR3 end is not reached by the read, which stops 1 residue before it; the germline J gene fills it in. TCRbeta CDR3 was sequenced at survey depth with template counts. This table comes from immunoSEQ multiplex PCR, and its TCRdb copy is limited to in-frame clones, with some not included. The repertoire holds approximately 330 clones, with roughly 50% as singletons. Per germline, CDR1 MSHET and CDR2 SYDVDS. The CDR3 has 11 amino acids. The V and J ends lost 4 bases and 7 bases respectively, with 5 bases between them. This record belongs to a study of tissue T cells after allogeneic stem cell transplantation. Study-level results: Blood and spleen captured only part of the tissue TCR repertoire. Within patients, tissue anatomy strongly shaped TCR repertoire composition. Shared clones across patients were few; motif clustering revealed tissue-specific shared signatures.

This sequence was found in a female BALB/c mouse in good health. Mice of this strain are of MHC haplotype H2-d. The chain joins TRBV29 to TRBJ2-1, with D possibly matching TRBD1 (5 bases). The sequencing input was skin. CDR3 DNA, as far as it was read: TGTGCTAGCAGTTACAGGGCTGAGCAGTTC. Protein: CASSYRAEQF. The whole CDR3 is CASSYRAEQFF.